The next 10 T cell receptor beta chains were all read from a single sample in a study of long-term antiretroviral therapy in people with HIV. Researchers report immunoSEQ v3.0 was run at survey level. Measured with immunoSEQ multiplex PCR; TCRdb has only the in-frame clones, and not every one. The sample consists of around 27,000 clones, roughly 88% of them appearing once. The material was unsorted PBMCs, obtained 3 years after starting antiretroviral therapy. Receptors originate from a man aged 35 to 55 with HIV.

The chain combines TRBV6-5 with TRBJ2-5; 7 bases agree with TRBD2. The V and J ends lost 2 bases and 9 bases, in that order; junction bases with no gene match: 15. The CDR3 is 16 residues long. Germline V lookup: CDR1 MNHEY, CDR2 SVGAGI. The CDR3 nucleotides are TGTGCCAGCAGTTACGAGCTAGCGGCCTCGACTGGGGCCCAGTACTTC. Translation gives CASSYELAASTGAQYF.

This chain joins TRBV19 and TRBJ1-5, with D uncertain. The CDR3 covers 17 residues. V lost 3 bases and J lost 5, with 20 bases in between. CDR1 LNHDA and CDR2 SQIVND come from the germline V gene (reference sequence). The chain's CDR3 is CASSMFAQSIPDQPQHF. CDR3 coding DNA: TGTGCCAGTAGTATGTTTGCACAGAGCATCCCGGATCAGCCCCAGCATTTT.

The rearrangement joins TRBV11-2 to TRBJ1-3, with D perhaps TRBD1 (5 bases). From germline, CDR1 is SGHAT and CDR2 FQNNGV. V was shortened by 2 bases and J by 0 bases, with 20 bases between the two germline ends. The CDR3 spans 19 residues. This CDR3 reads CASSLMRQNFLSSGNTIYF. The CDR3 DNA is TGTGCCAGCAGCTTAATGAGACAGAACTTTCTTAGCTCTGGAAACACCATATATTTT.

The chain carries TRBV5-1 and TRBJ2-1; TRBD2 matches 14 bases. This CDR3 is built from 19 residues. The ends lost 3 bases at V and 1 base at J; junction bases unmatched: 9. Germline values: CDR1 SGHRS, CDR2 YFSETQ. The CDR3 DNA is TGCGCCAGCAGCTCCGGGACTAGCGGGGGCCTTAGGTCCTACAATGAGCAGTTCTTC. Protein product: CASSSGTSGGLRSYNEQFF.

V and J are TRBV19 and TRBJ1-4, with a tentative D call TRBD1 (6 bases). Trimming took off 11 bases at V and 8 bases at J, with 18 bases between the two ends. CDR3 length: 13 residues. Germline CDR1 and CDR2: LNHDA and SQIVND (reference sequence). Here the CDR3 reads CASAGRGGEKLFF. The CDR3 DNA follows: TGTGCCTCTGCGGGCAGGGGCGGCGAAAAACTGTTTTTT.

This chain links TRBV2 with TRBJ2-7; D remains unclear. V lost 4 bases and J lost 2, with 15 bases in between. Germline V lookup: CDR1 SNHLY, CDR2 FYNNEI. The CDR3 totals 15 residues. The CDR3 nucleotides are TGTGCCAGCAGTGCTGGATCGAGGCCTACCTACGAGCAGTACTTC. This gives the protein CASSAGSRPTYEQYF.

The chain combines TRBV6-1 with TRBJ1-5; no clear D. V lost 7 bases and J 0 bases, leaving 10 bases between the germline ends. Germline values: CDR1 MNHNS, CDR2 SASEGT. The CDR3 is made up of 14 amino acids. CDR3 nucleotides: TGTGCCAGCAAAGAGGGTTATAGCAATCAGCCCCAGCATTTT. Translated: CASKEGYSNQPQHF.

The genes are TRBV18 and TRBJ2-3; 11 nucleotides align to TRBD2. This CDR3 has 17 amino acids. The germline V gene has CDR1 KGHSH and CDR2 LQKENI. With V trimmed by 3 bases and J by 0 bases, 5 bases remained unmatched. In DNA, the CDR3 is TGTGCCAGCTCACCGGTGGGACTAGCGGCAAGCACAGATACGCAGTATTTT. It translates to CASSPVGLAASTDTQYF.

In DNA form, the CDR3 reads TGTGCCAGCAGTGAAAACAGCGATTCCCACTACGAGCAGTACTTC. Protein: CASSENSDSHYEQYF. V is TRBV2 and J is TRBJ2-7; D is undetermined. Germline V gives CDR1 SNHLY, CDR2 FYNNEI. This CDR3 is 15 amino acids long. Deletions cut 2 bases from V and 3 bases from J, with 14 bases between.

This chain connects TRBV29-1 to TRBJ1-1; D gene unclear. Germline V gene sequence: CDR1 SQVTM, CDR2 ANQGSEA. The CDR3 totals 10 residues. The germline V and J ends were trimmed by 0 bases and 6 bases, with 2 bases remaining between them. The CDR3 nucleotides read TGCAGCGTTGAAGACCCTGAAGCTTTCTTT. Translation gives CSVEDPEAFF.